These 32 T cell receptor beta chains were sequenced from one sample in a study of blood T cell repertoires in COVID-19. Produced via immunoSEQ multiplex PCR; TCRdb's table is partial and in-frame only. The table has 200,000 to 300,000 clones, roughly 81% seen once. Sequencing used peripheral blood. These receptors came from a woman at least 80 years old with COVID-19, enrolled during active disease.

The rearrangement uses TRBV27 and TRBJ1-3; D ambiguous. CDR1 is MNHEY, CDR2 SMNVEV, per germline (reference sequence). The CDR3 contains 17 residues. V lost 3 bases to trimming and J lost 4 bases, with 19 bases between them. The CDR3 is CASSFPRARRRGNTIYF. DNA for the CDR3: TGTGCCAGCAGTTTCCCCCGGGCCCGGAGGAGAGGAAACACCATATATTTT.

The CDR3 DNA reads as TGTGCCAGCAGCTCCTGGGGAGCGGGTGGCTCCTACAATGAGCAGTTCTTC. This translates into CASSSWGAGGSYNEQFF. This chain links TRBV7-2 with TRBJ2-1; D possibly corresponds to TRBD2 (6 bases). The V end was cut by 4 bases, the J end by 0 bases, with 16 bases between. The V gene's germline CDR1 is SGHTA and CDR2 FQGNSA. This CDR3 is 17 amino acids long.

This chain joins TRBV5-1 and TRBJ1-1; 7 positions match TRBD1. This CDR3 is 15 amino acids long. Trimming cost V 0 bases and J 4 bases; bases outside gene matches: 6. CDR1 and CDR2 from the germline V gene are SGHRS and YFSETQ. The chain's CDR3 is CASSLADRESTEAFF. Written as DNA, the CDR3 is TGCGCCAGCAGCTTGGCCGACAGGGAGAGCACTGAAGCTTTCTTT.

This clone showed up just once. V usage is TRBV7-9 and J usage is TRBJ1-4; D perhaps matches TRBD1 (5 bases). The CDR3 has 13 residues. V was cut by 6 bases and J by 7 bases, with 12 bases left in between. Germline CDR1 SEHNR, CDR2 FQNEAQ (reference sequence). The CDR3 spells CASRIGRGEKLFF. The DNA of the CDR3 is TGTGCCAGCAGGATCGGAAGGGGTGAAAAACTGTTTTTT.

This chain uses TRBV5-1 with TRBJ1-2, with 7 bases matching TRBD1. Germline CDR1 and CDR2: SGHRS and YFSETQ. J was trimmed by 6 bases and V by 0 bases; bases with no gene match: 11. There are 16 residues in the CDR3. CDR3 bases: TGCGCCAGCAGCTTGGAACTCCCTGACAGGGCAGATGGCTACACCTTC. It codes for CASSLELPDRADGYTF.

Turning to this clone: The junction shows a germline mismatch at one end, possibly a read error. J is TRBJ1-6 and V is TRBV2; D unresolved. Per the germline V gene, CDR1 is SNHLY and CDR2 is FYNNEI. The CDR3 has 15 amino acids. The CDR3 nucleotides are TGTGCCGGCAGACCCACGAGCTCCTATAATTCACCCCTCCACTTT. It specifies CAGRPTSSYNSPLHF.

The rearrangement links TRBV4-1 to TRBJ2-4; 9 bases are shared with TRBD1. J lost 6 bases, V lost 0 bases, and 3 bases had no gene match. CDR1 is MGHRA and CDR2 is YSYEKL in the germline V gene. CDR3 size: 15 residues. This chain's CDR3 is CASSQDRQGGNIQYF. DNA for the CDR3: TGCGCCAGCAGCCAAGATAGACAGGGGGGAAACATTCAGTACTTC.

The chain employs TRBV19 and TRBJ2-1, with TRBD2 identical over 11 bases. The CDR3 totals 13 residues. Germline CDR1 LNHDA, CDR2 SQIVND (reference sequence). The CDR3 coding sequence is TGTGCGGCTACTAGCGGGGGCTACAATGAGCAGTTCTTC. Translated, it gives CAATSGGYNEQFF.

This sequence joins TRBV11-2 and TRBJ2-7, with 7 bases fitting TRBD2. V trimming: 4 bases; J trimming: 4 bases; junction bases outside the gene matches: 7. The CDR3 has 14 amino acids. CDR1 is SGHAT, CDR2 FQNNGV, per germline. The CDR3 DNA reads TGTGCCAGCAGCTCGACTAGCTTTGGATACGAGCAGTACTTC. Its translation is CASSSTSFGYEQYF. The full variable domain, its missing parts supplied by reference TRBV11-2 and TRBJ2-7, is EAGVAQSPRYKIIEKRQSVAFWCNPISGHATLYWYQQILGQGPKLLIQFQNNGVVDDSQLPKDRFSAERLKGVDSTLKIQPAKLEDSAVYLCASSSTSFGYEQYFGPGTRLTVT.

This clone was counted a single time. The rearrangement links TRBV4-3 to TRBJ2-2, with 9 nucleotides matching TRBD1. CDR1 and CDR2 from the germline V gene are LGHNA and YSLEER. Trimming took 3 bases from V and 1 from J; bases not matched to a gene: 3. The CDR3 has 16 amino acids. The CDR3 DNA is TGCGCCAGCAGCCATTCGGGACAGGGGAACACCGGGGAGCTGTTTTTT. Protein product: CASSHSGQGNTGELFF.

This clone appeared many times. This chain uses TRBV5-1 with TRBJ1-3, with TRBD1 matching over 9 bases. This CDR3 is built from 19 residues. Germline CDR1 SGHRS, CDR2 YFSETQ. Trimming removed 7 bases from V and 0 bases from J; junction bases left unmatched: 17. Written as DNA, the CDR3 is TGCGCCAGCCGTTTCGGGACAGGGAACATGTTCGCCTCTGGAAACACCATATATTTT. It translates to CASRFGTGNMFASGNTIYF.

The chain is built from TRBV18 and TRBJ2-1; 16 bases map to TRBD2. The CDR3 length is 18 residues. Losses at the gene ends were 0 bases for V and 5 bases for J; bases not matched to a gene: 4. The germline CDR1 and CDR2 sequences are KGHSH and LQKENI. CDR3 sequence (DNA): TGTGCCAGCTCACCACCGGGACTAGCGGGAGGGTTAAACAATGAGCAGTTCTTC. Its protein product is CASSPPGLAGGLNNEQFF.

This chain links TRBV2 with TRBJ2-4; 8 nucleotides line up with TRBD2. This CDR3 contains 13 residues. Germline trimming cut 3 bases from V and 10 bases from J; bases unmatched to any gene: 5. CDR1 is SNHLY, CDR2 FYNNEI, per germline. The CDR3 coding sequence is TGTGCCAGCAGTGATAGGCTAGCGGGTATTCAGTACTTC. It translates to CASSDRLAGIQYF.

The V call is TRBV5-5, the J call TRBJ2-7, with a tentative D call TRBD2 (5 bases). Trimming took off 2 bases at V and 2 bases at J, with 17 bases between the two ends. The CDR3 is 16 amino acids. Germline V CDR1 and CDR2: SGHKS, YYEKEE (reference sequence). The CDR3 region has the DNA TGTGCCAGCAGCTTACGGGATCGCCTCCACCCCTACGAGCAGTACTTC. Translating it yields CASSLRDRLHPYEQYF.

The CDR3 spells CASSLIGGLAGDTQYF. In DNA form, the CDR3 reads TGTGCCAGCAGCTTAATTGGGGGACTAGCGGGAGATACGCAGTATTTT. This rearrangement joins TRBV7-3 to TRBJ2-3, with 12 bases that match TRBD2. J lost 5 bases, V lost 1 base, and 4 bases had no gene match. The CDR3 totals 16 residues. Germline V gene data show CDR1 as SGHTA and CDR2 as FQGTGA. Filled out from reference TRBV7-3 and TRBJ2-3, the complete variable domain reads GAGVSQTPSNKVTEKGKYVELRCDPISGHTALYWYRQSLGQGPEFLIYFQGTGAADDSGLPNDRFFAVRPEGSVSTLKIQRTERGDSAVYLCASSLIGGLAGDTQYFGPGTRLTVL.

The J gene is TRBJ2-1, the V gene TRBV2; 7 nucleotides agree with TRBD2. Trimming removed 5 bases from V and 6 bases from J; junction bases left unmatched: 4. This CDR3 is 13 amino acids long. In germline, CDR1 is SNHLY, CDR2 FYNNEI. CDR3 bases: TGTGCCAGCAGTAGCGGGATGGGCAATGAGCAGTTCTTC. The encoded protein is CASSSGMGNEQFF. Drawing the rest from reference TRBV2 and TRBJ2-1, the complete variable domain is EPEVTQTPSHQVTQMGQEVILRCVPISNHLYFYWYRQILGQKVEFLVSFYNNEISEKSEIFDDQFSVERPDGSNFTLKIRSTKLEDSAMYFCASSSGMGNEQFFGPGTRLTVL.

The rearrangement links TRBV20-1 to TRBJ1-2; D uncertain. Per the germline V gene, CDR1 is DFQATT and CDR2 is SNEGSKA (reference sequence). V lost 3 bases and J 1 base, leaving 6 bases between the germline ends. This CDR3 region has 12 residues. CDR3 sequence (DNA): TGCAGTGCTAGTTTCAATAACTATGGCTACACCTTC. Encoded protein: CSASFNNYGYTF.

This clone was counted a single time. The CDR3 is CASFSTKETQYF. Written as DNA, the CDR3 is TGTGCCAGCTTCTCCACAAAGGAGACCCAGTACTTC. The chain is built from TRBV18 and TRBJ2-5, with D uncertain. Germline CDR1 is KGHSH and CDR2 is LQKENI. The CDR3 loop spans 12 amino acids. Trimming removed 7 bases from V and 5 bases from J, with 11 bases in between.

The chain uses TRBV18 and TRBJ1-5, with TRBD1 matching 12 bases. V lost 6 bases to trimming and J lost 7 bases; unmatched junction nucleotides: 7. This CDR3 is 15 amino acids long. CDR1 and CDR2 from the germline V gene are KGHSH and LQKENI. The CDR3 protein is CASSLGTGGVQPQHF. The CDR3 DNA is TGTGCCAGCTCCCTCGGGACAGGGGGCGTGCAGCCCCAGCATTTT.

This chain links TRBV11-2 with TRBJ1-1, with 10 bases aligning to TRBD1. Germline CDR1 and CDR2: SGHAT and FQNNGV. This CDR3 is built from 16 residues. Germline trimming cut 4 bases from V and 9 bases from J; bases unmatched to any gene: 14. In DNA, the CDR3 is TGTGCCAGCAGCTCCACTCCCCAGACAGGGGGCTTTAAAGCTTTCTTT. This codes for CASSSTPQTGGFKAFF.

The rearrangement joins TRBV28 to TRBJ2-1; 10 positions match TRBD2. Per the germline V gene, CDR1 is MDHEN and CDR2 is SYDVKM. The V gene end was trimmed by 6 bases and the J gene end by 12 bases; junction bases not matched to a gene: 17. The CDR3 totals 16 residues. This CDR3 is CASSLTGGLARRGQFF. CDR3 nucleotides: TGTGCCAGCAGCCTCACGGGGGGACTAGCGAGGAGAGGGCAGTTCTTC.

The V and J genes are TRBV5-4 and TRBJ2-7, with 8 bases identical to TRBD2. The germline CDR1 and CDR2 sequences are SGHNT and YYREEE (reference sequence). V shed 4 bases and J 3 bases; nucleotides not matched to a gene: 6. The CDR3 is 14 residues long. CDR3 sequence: CASSGPGLGYEQYF. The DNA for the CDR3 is TGTGCCAGCAGCGGACCGGGACTAGGCTACGAGCAGTACTTC.

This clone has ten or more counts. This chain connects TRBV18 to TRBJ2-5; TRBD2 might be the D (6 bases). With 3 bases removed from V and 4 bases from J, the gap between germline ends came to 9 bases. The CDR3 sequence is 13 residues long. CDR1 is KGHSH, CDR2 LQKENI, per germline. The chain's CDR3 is CASSPGRVETQYF. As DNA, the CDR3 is TGTGCCAGCTCACCCGGGAGAGTAGAGACCCAGTACTTC.

The CDR3 DNA reads as TGTGCCAGCAGTTACTCCGGACAGGGGAATAATTCACCCCTCCACTTT. This translates into CASSYSGQGNNSPLHF. V is TRBV6-5 and J is TRBJ1-6; 9 bases fit TRBD1. CDR1 is MNHEY and CDR2 is SVGAGI in the germline V gene. J lost 5 bases, V lost 0 bases, and 2 bases had no gene match. The CDR3 runs to 16 residues.

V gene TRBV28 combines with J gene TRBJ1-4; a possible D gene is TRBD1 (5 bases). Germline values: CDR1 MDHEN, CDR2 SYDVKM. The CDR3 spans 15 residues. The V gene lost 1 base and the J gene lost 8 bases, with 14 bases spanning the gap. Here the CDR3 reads CASSLLGNRGEKLFF. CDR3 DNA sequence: TGTGCCAGCAGTTTATTAGGCAATAGGGGAGAAAAACTGTTTTTT.

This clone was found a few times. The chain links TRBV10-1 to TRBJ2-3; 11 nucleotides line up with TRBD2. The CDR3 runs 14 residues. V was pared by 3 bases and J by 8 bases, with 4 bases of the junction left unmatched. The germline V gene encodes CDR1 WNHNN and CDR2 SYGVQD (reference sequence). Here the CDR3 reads CASSEGTSGRTQYF. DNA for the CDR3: TGCGCCAGCAGTGAAGGGACTAGCGGCCGTACGCAGTATTTT.

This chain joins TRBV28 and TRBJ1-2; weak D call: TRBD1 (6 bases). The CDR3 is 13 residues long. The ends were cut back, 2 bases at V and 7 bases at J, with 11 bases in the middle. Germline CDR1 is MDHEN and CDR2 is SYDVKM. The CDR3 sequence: CASSLGGGPGYTF. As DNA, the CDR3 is TGTGCCAGCAGTTTAGGGGGCGGGCCTGGCTACACCTTC.

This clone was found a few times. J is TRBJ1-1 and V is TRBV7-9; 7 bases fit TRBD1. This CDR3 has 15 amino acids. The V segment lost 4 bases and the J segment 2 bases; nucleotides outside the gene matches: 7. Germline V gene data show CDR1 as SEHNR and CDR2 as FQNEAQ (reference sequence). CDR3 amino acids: CASSSRQGRNTEAFF. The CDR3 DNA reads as TGTGCCAGCAGCTCGCGACAGGGACGTAACACTGAAGCTTTCTTT.

CDR3 region: CASEGGARGTEAFF. DNA of the CDR3: TGTGCCAGCGAAGGGGGCGCGAGGGGCACTGAAGCTTTCTTT. The V call is TRBV19, the J call TRBJ1-1, with 7 bases identical to TRBD1. The CDR3 loop spans 14 amino acids. Trimming cost V 9 bases and J 4 bases; bases outside gene matches: 11. Germline lookup yields CDR1 LNHDA and CDR2 SQIVND (reference sequence).

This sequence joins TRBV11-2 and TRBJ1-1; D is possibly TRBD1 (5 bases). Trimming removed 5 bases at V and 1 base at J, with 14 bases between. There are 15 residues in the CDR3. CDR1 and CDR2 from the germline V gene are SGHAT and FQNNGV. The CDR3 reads CASSRGALANTEAFF. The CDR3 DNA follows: TGTGCCAGCAGCCGCGGGGCGCTGGCGAACACTGAAGCTTTCTTT.

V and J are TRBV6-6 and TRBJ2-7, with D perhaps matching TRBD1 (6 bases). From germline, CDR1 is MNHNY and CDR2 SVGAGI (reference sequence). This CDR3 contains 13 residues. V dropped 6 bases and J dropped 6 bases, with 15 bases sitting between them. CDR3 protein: CASRHRDITEQYF. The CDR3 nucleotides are TGTGCCAGCAGACATAGGGACATCACCGAGCAGTACTTC.

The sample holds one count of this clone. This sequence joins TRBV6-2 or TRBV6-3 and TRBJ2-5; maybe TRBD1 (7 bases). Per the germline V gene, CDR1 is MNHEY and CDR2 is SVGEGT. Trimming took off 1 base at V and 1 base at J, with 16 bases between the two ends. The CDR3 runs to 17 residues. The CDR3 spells CASSYLGRGDPQETQYF. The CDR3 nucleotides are TGTGCCAGCAGTTACTTGGGCAGGGGGGACCCCCAAGAGACCCAGTACTTC.